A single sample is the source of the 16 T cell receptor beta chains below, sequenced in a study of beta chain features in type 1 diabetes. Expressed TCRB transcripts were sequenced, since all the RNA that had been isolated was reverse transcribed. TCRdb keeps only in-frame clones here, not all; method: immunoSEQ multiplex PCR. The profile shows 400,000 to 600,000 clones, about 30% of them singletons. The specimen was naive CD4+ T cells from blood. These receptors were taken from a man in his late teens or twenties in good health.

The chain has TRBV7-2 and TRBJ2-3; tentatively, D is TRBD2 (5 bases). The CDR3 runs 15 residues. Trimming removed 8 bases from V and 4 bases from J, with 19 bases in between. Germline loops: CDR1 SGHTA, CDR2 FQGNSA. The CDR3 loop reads CASALWGEAADTQYF. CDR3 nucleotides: TGTGCCAGCGCCCTTTGGGGAGAGGCGGCAGATACGCAGTATTTT.

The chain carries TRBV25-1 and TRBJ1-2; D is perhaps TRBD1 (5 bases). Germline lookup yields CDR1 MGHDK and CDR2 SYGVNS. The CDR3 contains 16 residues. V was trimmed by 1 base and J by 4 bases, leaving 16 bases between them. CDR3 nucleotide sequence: TGTGCCAGCAGTGAATCGGGGATTACAGGTGGCTATGGCTACACCTTC. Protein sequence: CASSESGITGGYGYTF.

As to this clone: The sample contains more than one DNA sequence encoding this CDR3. This CDR3 reads CASSSGPSYEQYF. The CDR3 coding sequence is TGCGCCAGCAGCTCAGGACCGTCCTACGAGCAGTACTTC. The gene calls are TRBV5-1 and TRBJ2-7; D gene unclear. Trimming left V 3 bases short and J 1 base short, with 8 bases between. The CDR3 runs to 13 residues. Germline V gene data show CDR1 as SGHRS and CDR2 as YFSETQ.

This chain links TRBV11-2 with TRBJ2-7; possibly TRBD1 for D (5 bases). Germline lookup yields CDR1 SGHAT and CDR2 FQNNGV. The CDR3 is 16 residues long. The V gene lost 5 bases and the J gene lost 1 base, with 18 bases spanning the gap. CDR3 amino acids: CASSTIVGLVSYEQYF. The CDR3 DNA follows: TGTGCCAGCAGCACAATTGTGGGGCTGGTATCCTACGAGCAGTACTTC.

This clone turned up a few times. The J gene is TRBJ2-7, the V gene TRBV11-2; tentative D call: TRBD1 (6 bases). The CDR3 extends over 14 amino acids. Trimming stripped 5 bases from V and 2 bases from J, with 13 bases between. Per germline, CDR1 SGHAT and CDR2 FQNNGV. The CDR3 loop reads CASSPARTAYEQYF. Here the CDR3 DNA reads TGTGCCAGCAGCCCCGCTCGGACAGCCTACGAGCAGTACTTC. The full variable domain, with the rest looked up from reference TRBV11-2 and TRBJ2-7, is EAGVAQSPRYKIIEKRQSVAFWCNPISGHATLYWYQQILGQGPKLLIQFQNNGVVDDSQLPKDRFSAERLKGVDSTLKIQPAKLEDSAVYLCASSPARTAYEQYFGPGTRLTVT.

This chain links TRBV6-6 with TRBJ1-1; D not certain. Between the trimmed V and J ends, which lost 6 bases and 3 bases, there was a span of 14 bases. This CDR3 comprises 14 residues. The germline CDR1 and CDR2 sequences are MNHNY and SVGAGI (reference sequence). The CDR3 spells CASRKSGMDTEAFF. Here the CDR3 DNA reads TGTGCCAGCAGAAAGAGCGGGATGGACACTGAAGCTTTCTTT.

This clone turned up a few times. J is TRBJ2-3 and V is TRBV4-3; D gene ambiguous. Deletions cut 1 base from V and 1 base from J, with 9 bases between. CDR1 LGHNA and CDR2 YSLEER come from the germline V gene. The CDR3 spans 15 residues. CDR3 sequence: CASSQVPRGTDTQYF. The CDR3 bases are TGCGCCAGCAGCCAAGTGCCCCGGGGCACAGATACGCAGTATTTT.

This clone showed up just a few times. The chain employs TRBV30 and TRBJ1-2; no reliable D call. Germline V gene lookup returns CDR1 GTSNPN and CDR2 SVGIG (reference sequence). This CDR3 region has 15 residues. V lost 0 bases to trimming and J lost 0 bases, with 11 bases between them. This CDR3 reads CAWSVRSLANYGYTF. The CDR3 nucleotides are TGTGCCTGGAGTGTAAGGTCACTGGCTAACTATGGCTACACCTTC.

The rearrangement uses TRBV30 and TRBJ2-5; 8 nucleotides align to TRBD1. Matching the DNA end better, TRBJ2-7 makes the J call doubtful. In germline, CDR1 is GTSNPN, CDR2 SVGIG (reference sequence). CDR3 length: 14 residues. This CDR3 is CAWSGGQGSYEQYF. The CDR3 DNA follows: TGTGCCTGGAGTGGTGGACAGGGTTCCTACGAGCAGTACTTC.

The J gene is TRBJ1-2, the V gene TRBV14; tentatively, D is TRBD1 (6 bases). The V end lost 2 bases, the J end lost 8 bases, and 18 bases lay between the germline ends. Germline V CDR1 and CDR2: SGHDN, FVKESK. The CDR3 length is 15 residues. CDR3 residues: CASSQRDRIGRGYTF. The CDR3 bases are TGTGCCAGCAGCCAACGAGACAGGATTGGAAGAGGCTACACCTTC. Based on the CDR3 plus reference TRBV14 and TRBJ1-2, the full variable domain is EAGVTQFPSHSVIEKGQTVTLRCDPISGHDNLYWYRRVMGKEIKFLLHFVKESKQDESGMPNNRFLAERTGGTYSTLKVQPAELEDSGVYFCASSQRDRIGRGYTFGSGTRLTVV.

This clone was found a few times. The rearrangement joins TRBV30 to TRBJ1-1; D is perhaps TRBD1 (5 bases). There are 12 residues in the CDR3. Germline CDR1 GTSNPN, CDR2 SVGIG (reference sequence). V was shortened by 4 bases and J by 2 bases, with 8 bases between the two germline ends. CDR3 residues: CAWTGFNTEAFF. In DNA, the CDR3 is TGTGCCTGGACAGGGTTTAACACTGAAGCTTTCTTT.

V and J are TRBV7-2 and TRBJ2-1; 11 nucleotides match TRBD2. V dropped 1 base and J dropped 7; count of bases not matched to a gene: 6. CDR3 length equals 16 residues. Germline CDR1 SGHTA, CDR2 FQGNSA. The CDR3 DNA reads TGTGCCAGCAGCTTAGATCTAGCGGGAGGTCTGAATGAGCAGTTCTTC. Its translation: CASSLDLAGGLNEQFF.

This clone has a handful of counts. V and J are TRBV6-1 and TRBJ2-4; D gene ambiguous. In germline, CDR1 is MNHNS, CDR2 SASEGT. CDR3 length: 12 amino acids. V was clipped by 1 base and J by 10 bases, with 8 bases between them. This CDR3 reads CASSEGPSIQYF. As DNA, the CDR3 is TGTGCCAGCAGTGAAGGCCCCAGTATTCAGTACTTC.

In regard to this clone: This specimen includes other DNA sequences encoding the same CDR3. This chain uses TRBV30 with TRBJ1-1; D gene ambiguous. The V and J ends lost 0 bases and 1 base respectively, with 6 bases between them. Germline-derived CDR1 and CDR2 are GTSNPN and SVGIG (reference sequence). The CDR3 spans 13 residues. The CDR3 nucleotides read TGTGCCTGGAGTGTACGGCGGAACACTGAAGCTTTCTTT. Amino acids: CAWSVRRNTEAFF.

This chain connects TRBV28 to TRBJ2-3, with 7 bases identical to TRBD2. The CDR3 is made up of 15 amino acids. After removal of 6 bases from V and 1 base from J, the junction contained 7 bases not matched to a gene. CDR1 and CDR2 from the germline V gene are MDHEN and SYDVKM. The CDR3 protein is CASSTRTRGTDTQYF. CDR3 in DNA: TGTGCCAGCAGCACCCGGACTAGGGGCACAGATACGCAGTATTTT.

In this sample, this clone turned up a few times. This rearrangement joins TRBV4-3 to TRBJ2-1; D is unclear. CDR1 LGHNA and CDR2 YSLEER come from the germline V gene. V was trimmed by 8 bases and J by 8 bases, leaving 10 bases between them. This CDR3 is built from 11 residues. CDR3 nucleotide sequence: TGCGCCAGCCTACATTTTCATGAGCAGTTCTTC. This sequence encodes CASLHFHEQFF.